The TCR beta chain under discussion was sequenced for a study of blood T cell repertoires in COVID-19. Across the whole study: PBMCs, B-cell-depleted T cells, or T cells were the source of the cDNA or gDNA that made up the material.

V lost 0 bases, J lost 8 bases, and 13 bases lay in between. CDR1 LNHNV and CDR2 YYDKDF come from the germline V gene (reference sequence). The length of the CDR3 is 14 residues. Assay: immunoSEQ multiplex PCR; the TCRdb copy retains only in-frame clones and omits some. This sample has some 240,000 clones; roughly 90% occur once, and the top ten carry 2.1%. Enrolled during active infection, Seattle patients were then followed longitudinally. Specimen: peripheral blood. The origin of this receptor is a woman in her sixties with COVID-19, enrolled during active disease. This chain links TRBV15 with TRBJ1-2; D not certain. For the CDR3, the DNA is TGTGCCACCAGCAGAGATTTGGCCAGTTCGGGCTACACCTTC. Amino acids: CATSRDLASSGYTF. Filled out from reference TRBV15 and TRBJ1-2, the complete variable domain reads DAMVIQNPRYQVTQFGKPVTLSCSQTLNHNVMYWYQQKSSQAPKLLFHYYDKDFNNEADTPDNFQSRRPNTSFCFLDIRSPGLGDTAMYLCATSRDLASSGYTFGSGTRLTVV.